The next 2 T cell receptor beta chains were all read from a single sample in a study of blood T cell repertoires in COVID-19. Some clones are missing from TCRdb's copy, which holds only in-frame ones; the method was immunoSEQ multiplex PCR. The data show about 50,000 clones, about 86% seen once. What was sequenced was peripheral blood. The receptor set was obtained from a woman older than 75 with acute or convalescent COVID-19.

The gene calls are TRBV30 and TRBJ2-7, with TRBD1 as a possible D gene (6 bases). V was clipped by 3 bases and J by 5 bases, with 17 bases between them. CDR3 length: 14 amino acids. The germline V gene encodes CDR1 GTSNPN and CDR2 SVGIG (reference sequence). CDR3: CAWREQGAGNEQYF. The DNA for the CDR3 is TGTGCCTGGAGAGAACAGGGCGCCGGTAACGAGCAGTACTTC. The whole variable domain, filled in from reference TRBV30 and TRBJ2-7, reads SQTIHQWPATLVQPVGSPLSLECTVEGTSNPNLYWYRQAAGRGLQLLFYSVGIGQISSEVPQNLSASRPQDRQFILSSKKLLLSDSGFYLCAWREQGAGNEQYFGPGTRLTVT.

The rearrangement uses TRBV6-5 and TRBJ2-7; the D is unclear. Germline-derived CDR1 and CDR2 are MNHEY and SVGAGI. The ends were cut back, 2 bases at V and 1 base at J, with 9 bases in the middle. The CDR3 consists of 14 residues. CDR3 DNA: TGTGCCAGCAGTTACGCAGAGGAGTCCTACGAGCAGTACTTC. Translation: CASSYAEESYEQYF.